This is a list of T cell receptor beta chains from one sample in a study of early T cells in non-severe SARS-CoV-2 infection. In TCRdb, the 5' RACE reads were re-called with MiXCR into one record per CDR3 protein. The sample yields about 25,000 distinct CDR3 sequences, 4.8% seen once. Sequenced sample: whole blood. Source of these receptors: an adult who was a healthcare worker with PCR-confirmed SARS-CoV-2 infection or an uninfected control (not recorded which). Both conserved end residues are part of each CDR3. A D gene is named only where the DNA matches it firmly. The size entry is marked missing in some rows and otherwise reads once, few, many or a size class.

v_call	j_call	clone_size	d_call	cdr3_nt	cdr3_aa
TRBV7-9	TRBJ2-5	many	TRBD2	TGTGCCAGCAGCTTAGCCCCACTAGCGGGGGCCCAAGAGACCCAGTACTTC	CASSLAPLAGAQETQYF
TRBV4-1	TRBJ2-1	few	-	TGCGCCAGCAGCCAAACGGACAGAATCTACAATGAGCAGTTCTTC	CASSQTDRIYNEQFF
TRBV5-6	TRBJ1-1	-	-	TGTGCCAGCACCAGGGACCGACTTAACACTGAAGCTTTCTTT	CASTRDRLNTEAFF
TRBV27	TRBJ1-2	-	-	TGTGCCAGCAGTGCCGGGACGGGGCGCTACGGCTATGGCTACACCTTC	CASSAGTGRYGYGYTF
TRBV29-1	TRBJ2-3	few	-	TGCAGCGTTGTAGTGCGGCTGGGGAGCACAGATACGCAGTATTTT	CSVVVRLGSTDTQYF
TRBV20-1	TRBJ2-1	few	TRBD2	TGCAGTGCTAGTATGCGGGAGGGAAATGAGCAGTTCTTC	CSASMREGNEQFF
TRBV29-1	TRBJ2-7	few	-	TGCAGCGTGCATCTAATCAACGAGCAGTACTTC	CSVHLINEQYF
TRBV5-1	TRBJ2-2	many	TRBD1	TGCGCCAGCAGCTTTCCCCTCCAGGGGGCGAGAACCGGGGAGCTGTTTTTT	CASSFPLQGARTGELFF
TRBV7-6	TRBJ1-2	many	-	TGTGCCAGCAGCCCGATACAGGGCTATGGCTACACCTTC	CASSPIQGYGYTF
TRBV27	TRBJ1-5	many	-	TGTGCCAGCAGTTTCCAGTCAGGCAATCAGCCCCAGCATTTT	CASSFQSGNQPQHF
TRBV20-1	TRBJ2-3	many	TRBD2	TGCAGTGCTAGATTTGCGGGGGTTCAAGATACGCAGTATTTT	CSARFAGVQDTQYF
TRBV6-1	TRBJ1-2	many	-	TGTGCCGGGCAAGGATATGGCTACACCTTC	CAGQGYGYTF
TRBV20-1	TRBJ2-5	many	TRBD1	TGCAGTGCCCCACAGGGGGCGCGCGAGACCCAGTACTTC	CSAPQGARETQYF
TRBV6-5	TRBJ2-7	many	TRBD2	TGTGCCAGCAAACCATACGGGACTACCCGCACCTACGAGCAGTACTTC	CASKPYGTTRTYEQYF
TRBV6-5	TRBJ2-3	many	TRBD2	TGTGCCAGCAGTTACTCGCCAGCGGGGGGCACAGATACGCAGTATTTT	CASSYSPAGGTDTQYF
TRBV7-2	TRBJ2-7	-	TRBD2	TGTGCCAGCAGCGCGACTAGCGGGAACTACGAGCAGTACTTC	CASSATSGNYEQYF
TRBV3-1	TRBJ1-3	-	-	TGTGCCAGCAGCCGCCTCACAGGAAACACCATATATTTT	CASSRLTGNTIYF
TRBV5-1	TRBJ2-2	many	-	TGCGCCAGCAGCTTGGAAGGGAACACCGGGGAGCTGTTTTTT	CASSLEGNTGELFF
TRBV7-9	TRBJ2-3	few	-	TGTGCCAGCGCGGTGGGCGGGGGCACAGATACGCAGTATTTT	CASAVGGGTDTQYF
TRBV2	TRBJ1-1	-	-	TGTGCCAGCAGTATCGAGGGGAACACTGAAGCTTTCTTT	CASSIEGNTEAFF
TRBV7-9	TRBJ1-1	-	TRBD1	TGTGCCAGCAGCCCCTACGGACAGGGAGCGACTGAAGCTTTCTTT	CASSPYGQGATEAFF
TRBV9	TRBJ2-5	many	-	TGTGCCAGCAGCCCCCGTGAAGGGGAAGAGACCCAGTACTTC	CASSPREGEETQYF
TRBV19	TRBJ1-5	few	TRBD1	TGTGCCAGTTCACCCCCGGAGGGACAGGGAGTTCCGTCTACCAATCAGCCCCAGCATTTT	CASSPPEGQGVPSTNQPQHF
TRBV4-1	TRBJ1-1	many	-	TGCGCCAGCAGCCCCCTGCGGAACACTGAAGCTTTCTTT	CASSPLRNTEAFF
TRBV3-1	TRBJ2-7	many	TRBD2	TGTGCCAGCAGCCAAGATAGAGCTAGCGGGGGGCTAGCCTACGAGCAGTACTTC	CASSQDRASGGLAYEQYF
TRBV30	TRBJ1-6	many	TRBD1	TGTGCCTGGAGTCAAGACAGGGGGCGCCCCCAGAGGTCACCCCTCCACTTT	CAWSQDRGRPQRSPLHF
TRBV6-2/TRBV6-3	TRBJ1-1	many	-	TGTGCCAGCAGCCCAGGCGGCAGGGGCATCCCTGAAGCTTTCTTT	CASSPGGRGIPEAFF
TRBV7-9	TRBJ1-2	many	-	TGTGCCAGCATCCCCCAGGCGTTAGACTATGGCTACACCTTC	CASIPQALDYGYTF
TRBV7-2	TRBJ2-7	many	-	TGTGCCAGCAGCTTATTTTCGTCAGGCCTCGCCTACGAGCAGTACTTC	CASSLFSSGLAYEQYF
TRBV5-1	TRBJ2-7	many	TRBD2	TGCGCCAGCAGCTTGACTAGCGGGAGCTACGAGCAGTACTTC	CASSLTSGSYEQYF
TRBV5-1	TRBJ1-1	many	-	TGCGCCAGCTATGACCGGACGAACACTGAAGCTTTCTTT	CASYDRTNTEAFF
TRBV2	TRBJ2-5	-	-	TGTGCCACCACACGCAGGGACTCTAACGATCAAGAGACCCAGTACTTC	CATTRRDSNDQETQYF
TRBV6-2/TRBV6-3	TRBJ2-1	-	TRBD2	TGTGCCAGCAGTTCATCTAGCGGGAGCTTCCATGAGCAGTTCTTC	CASSSSSGSFHEQFF
TRBV20-1	TRBJ2-5	many	TRBD1	TGCAGTGCTAGGGGGCAGGGGGCGCGACAAGAGACCCAGTACTTC	CSARGQGARQETQYF
TRBV7-2	TRBJ2-2	few	-	TGTGCCAGCAGCCCCGAACAAACCGGCACCGGGGAGCTGTTTTTT	CASSPEQTGTGELFF
TRBV6-6	TRBJ2-3	many	TRBD2	TGTGCCAGCAGTCGGGGACTAGCGGAGCCTAGCACAGATACGCAGTATTTT	CASSRGLAEPSTDTQYF
TRBV6-2/TRBV6-3	TRBJ2-1	-	TRBD2	TGTGCCAGCAGTTTAGCGGGAAATGCCTACAATGAGCAGTTCTTC	CASSLAGNAYNEQFF
TRBV18	TRBJ1-4	many	TRBD1	TGTGCCAGCTCACCGACGGGACAGGGGAATGAAAAACTGTTTTTT	CASSPTGQGNEKLFF
TRBV5-1	TRBJ2-2	many	-	TGCGCCAGCAGCTTGGAGGGCACCGGGGAGCTGTTTTTT	CASSLEGTGELFF
TRBV7-6	TRBJ2-1	many	-	TGTGCCAGCAGCTTATCCCACTACAATGAGCAGTTCTTC	CASSLSHYNEQFF
TRBV19	TRBJ2-1	many	-	TGTGCCAGTAGTATAGTTCCTTACAATGAGCAGTTCTTC	CASSIVPYNEQFF
TRBV18	TRBJ2-4	-	-	TGTGCCAGCTCACCACCAAACATAGGCCTTTGGAAGAACATTCAGTACTTC	CASSPPNIGLWKNIQYF
TRBV2	TRBJ2-7	many	TRBD2	TGTGCCAGCGGGACTACGAATGTGGAGCAGTACTTC	CASGTTNVEQYF
TRBV2	TRBJ1-1	many	TRBD1	TGTGCCAGCAGCGGGGACAGGCGGAACACTGAAGCTTTCTTT	CASSGDRRNTEAFF
TRBV12-3/TRBV12-4	TRBJ2-7	-	TRBD1	TGTGCCAGCAGTTTAGCGTTGGGACAGGGGGCTCGAGAGCAGTACTTC	CASSLALGQGAREQYF
TRBV24-1	TRBJ1-1	-	-	TGTGCCACCAGTGATTTTCGTGGGACTGAAGCTTTCTTT	CATSDFRGTEAFF
TRBV2	TRBJ1-2	many	-	TGTGCCAGCAGTGAACTGGGCAGAAGGGGCTACACCTTC	CASSELGRRGYTF
TRBV5-4	TRBJ1-1	many	TRBD1	TGTGCCAGCAGCTCGGGACAGCCGAACACTGAAGCTTTCTTT	CASSSGQPNTEAFF
TRBV2	TRBJ1-2	many	TRBD1	TGTGCCAGCAGTCCGGGACAGTCCCTTTCTGGCTACACCTTC	CASSPGQSLSGYTF
TRBV7-9	TRBJ1-1	-	-	TGTGCCAGCAGCTTAATCACCTCGCCAGCTTTCTTT	CASSLITSPAFF
TRBV21-1	TRBJ1-1	few	-	TGTGCCAGCACCCCGGGGACTGAAGCTTTCTTT	CASTPGTEAFF
TRBV12-3/TRBV12-4	TRBJ2-1	few	TRBD2	TGTGCCAGCAGCTTCCGGGGTGGGAGGGCCTCATTTGAGCAGTTCTTC	CASSFRGGRASFEQFF
TRBV11-2	TRBJ2-2	many	TRBD1	TGTGCCAGCAGCGGGACAGGATACACCGGGGAGCTGTTTTTT	CASSGTGYTGELFF
TRBV14	TRBJ1-2	many	-	TGTGCCAGCAGCCAAGTCCCGGGAGGGGTTCTATGGGGCTACACCTTC	CASSQVPGGVLWGYTF